This is a list of T cell receptor beta chains from one sample in a study of cytomegalovirus exposure and HLA in healthy donors. Libraries were prepared by immunoSEQ multiplex PCR; TCRdb keeps only in-frame clonotypes and omits some of them. Of over 110,000 clones in the sample, 82% were seen once. The sequenced sample was PBMCs. The source of these receptors is a male donor in good health and CMV-seronegative. Each CDR3 is given with its conserved first and last residue. Fields, in order: D gene, V gene, clone size, J gene, CDR3 protein, CDR3 DNA. The D gene is left open where the match is weak. Not all rows give a size; the values are once, few, many and, for expanded clones, a class.

d_call: NA
v_call: TRBV6-1
clone_size: NA
j_call: TRBJ2-7
cdr3_aa: CASIRMREQYF
cdr3_nt: TGTGCCAGCATTAGAATGCGGGAGCAGTACTTC

d_call: NA
v_call: TRBV19
clone_size: NA
j_call: TRBJ1-4
cdr3_aa: CASSVFRDNPNEKLFF
cdr3_nt: TGTGCCAGTAGTGTATTCCGGGACAACCCTAATGAAAAACTGTTTTTT

d_call: TRBD1
v_call: TRBV19
clone_size: NA
j_call: TRBJ1-3
cdr3_aa: CASKENRGSGNTIYF
cdr3_nt: TGTGCCAGTAAGGAGAACAGGGGCTCTGGAAACACCATATATTTT

d_call: NA
v_call: TRBV9
clone_size: NA
j_call: TRBJ2-7
cdr3_aa: CASSVGGNSYEQYF
cdr3_nt: TGTGCCAGCAGCGTCGGCGGGAACTCCTACGAGCAGTACTTC

d_call: TRBD2
v_call: TRBV9
clone_size: once
j_call: TRBJ2-1
cdr3_aa: CASSVATWPRTSGKIAEQFF
cdr3_nt: TGTGCCAGCAGCGTAGCTACATGGCCGCGGACTAGCGGGAAGATAGCTGAGCAGTTCTTC

d_call: TRBD2
v_call: TRBV15
clone_size: NA
j_call: TRBJ2-7
cdr3_aa: CATSRGLAGRGEQYF
cdr3_nt: TGTGCCACCAGCAGAGGACTAGCGGGGAGGGGCGAGCAGTACTTC

d_call: TRBD1
v_call: TRBV30
clone_size: NA
j_call: TRBJ1-1
cdr3_aa: CAWRQGAKTEAFF
cdr3_nt: TGTGCCTGGAGACAGGGGGCGAAAACTGAAGCTTTCTTT

d_call: TRBD1
v_call: TRBV10-3
clone_size: NA
j_call: TRBJ2-2
cdr3_aa: CAIRRGQGEELFF
cdr3_nt: TGTGCCATCAGACGCGGACAGGGGGAGGAGCTGTTTTTT

d_call: NA
v_call: TRBV27
clone_size: NA
j_call: TRBJ1-1
cdr3_aa: CASSLGPPGGTEAFF
cdr3_nt: TGTGCCAGCAGTCTGGGGCCACCGGGGGGGACTGAAGCTTTCTTT

d_call: NA
v_call: TRBV4-3
clone_size: NA
j_call: TRBJ2-6
cdr3_aa: CASSRTYGVYGANVLTF
cdr3_nt: TGCGCCAGCAGCCGCACCTATGGAGTGTATGGGGCCAACGTCCTGACTTTC

d_call: NA
v_call: TRBV5-6
clone_size: NA
j_call: TRBJ2-1
cdr3_aa: CASSLMTSYNEQFF
cdr3_nt: TGTGCCAGCAGCTTGATGACTAGTTACAATGAGCAGTTCTTC

d_call: TRBD2
v_call: TRBV4-1
clone_size: NA
j_call: TRBJ2-7
cdr3_aa: CASSQGGRDYEQYF
cdr3_nt: TGCGCCAGCAGCCAAGGCGGGAGGGACTACGAGCAGTACTTC

d_call: NA
v_call: TRBV9
clone_size: once
j_call: TRBJ2-1
cdr3_aa: CASSLTGYNEQFF
cdr3_nt: TGTGCCAGCAGCTTAACGGGTTACAATGAGCAGTTCTTC

d_call: NA
v_call: TRBV27
clone_size: NA
j_call: TRBJ1-2
cdr3_aa: CASSLSRGGGYGYTF
cdr3_nt: TGTGCCAGCAGTTTATCGAGGGGGGGCGGCTATGGCTACACCTTC

d_call: NA
v_call: TRBV6-5
clone_size: NA
j_call: TRBJ1-3
cdr3_aa: CASSYSVAAGNTIYF
cdr3_nt: TGTGCCAGCAGTTACTCGGTTGCGGCTGGAAACACCATATATTTT

d_call: TRBD2
v_call: TRBV19
clone_size: NA
j_call: TRBJ2-3
cdr3_aa: CASSPRTSGSGDTQYF
cdr3_nt: TGTGCCAGTAGTCCACGGACTAGCGGGAGCGGTGATACGCAGTATTTT

d_call: TRBD1
v_call: TRBV2
clone_size: NA
j_call: TRBJ2-7
cdr3_aa: CASSEAGQGGGEQYF
cdr3_nt: TGTGCCAGCAGTGAAGCGGGACAGGGTGGGGGCGAGCAGTACTTC

d_call: TRBD1
v_call: TRBV7-2
clone_size: NA
j_call: TRBJ1-5
cdr3_aa: CASSLGQVFNQPQHF
cdr3_nt: TGTGCCAGCAGCCTGGGACAGGTATTCAATCAGCCCCAGCATTTT

d_call: TRBD1
v_call: TRBV28
clone_size: NA
j_call: TRBJ1-2
cdr3_aa: CASSSTGAPNYGYTF
cdr3_nt: TGTGCCAGCAGTTCAACAGGGGCACCTAACTATGGCTACACCTTC

d_call: NA
v_call: TRBV30
clone_size: NA
j_call: TRBJ2-3
cdr3_aa: CAWTRGGDPTDTQYF
cdr3_nt: TGTGCCTGGACCCGAGGCGGAGACCCCACAGATACGCAGTATTTT

d_call: TRBD1
v_call: TRBV5-6
clone_size: NA
j_call: TRBJ1-2
cdr3_aa: CASSQTGAARNTF
cdr3_nt: TGTGCCAGCAGCCAGACAGGGGCCGCTAGAAACACCTTC

d_call: NA
v_call: TRBV19
clone_size: NA
j_call: TRBJ2-7
cdr3_aa: CASSIDVEAGAYEQYF
cdr3_nt: TGTGCCAGTAGTATAGATGTTGAAGCGGGCGCCTACGAGCAGTACTTC